Sequencing of this T cell receptor beta chain was carried out in a study of blood T cell repertoires in COVID-19 (dated by TCRdb to the early 2020s). Concerning the study at large: The collaborator samples originated in the United States, Italy and Spain and spanned the acute and convalescent phases of COVID-19. The material from the prospective study consisted of cDNA or gDNA derived from T cells, B-cell-depleted T cells, or PBMCs. Deeply sampled blood TCRbeta repertoires from subjects exposed to, actively infected with, or recovered from COVID-19 were included in the dataset. Nearly every sample came with metadata listing a de-identified subject ID, COVID-19 status, age in years and sex. Where available, HLA class I and class II types were obtained from metadata supplied by the sample provider rather than from assay-based typing. The samples were drawn from the first 160 participants of the ongoing ImmuneRACE study and from 1,254 subjects provided by 6 global collaborators. The repertoires were released in a freely available public database meant as a resource for research on the immune response to SARS-CoV-2. General study outcomes and caveats: How much clinical and demographic metadata was included differed by source and by participant, and the metadata was provided uncurated.

In the case of this clone: No cognate antigen has been identified for it. No much larger clone is present one base from it, and per-base qualities are unavailable.

The immunoSEQ Assay, a bias-controlled multiplex PCR, was used to amplify TCRbeta CDR3 regions from genomic DNA. The authors' analysis ran thus. The number of nucleated cells in each sample was estimated from the amplification of reference gene primers within the assay. To quantify the absolute abundance of each unique TCRbeta CDR3 rearrangement, sequence reads were collapsed and filtered. For each sample, productive Simpson clonality was calculated as the square root of Simpson's diversity index across productive rearrangements. TCRdb retrieved this table from immuneACCESS and kept in-frame rearrangements only. Not all clones are present; in checked studies, unresolved V genes account for under half, and no reason is known for the remainder. Clonal size and the V and J genes are those of that table, whereas D and trimming came from the DNA. In all, the sample holds 290,000 or so clones, and about 90% of those were seen once. The ten largest make up 2% to 3% of the sample.

The CDR3, cysteine through phenylalanine, is 15 amino acids long. Solely the CDR3 DNA is kept, with 45 bases framed from the first base. Trimming takes 4 bases off V and 9 bases off J; junction bases not matched to a gene: 12. From the germline V gene (reference sequence), CDR1 is SEHNR and CDR2 is FQNEAQ. Each collaborating institution followed its own protocols to collect whole blood in K2EDTA tubes. Collaborator samples were shipped for TCRbeta analysis as frozen whole blood, isolated PBMCs, or DNA extracted from either sample type. The sample consisted of peripheral blood. The sequence was obtained from a man younger than 35 with active or convalescent COVID-19. This sequence uses TRBV7-9 and TRBJ2-5; TRBD2 agrees with 9 junctional bases. Here is the DNA: TGTGCCAGCAGCTGGGTAGCGGGAGTACAAGAATCCCAGTACTTC. This encodes CASSWVAGVQESQYF. Extended through the reference TRBV7-9 and TRBJ2-5 proteins, this CDR3 yields the full variable domain: DTGVSQNPRHKITKRGQNVTFRCDPISEHNRLYWYRQTLGQGPEFLTYFQNEAQLEKSRLLSDRFSAERPKGSFSTLEIQRTEQGDSAMYLCASSWVAGVQESQYFGPGTRLLVL.